Included here is one T cell receptor beta chain sequence, with context. Study processing details: The authors estimated nucleated cell counts from reference gene primer amplification. Sequencing was performed with immunoSEQ multiplex PCR; in TCRdb, only in-frame clones are kept and a portion is missing. The V and J calls and clone size are taken from that table; D and trimming were inferred from the DNA. Of over 100,000 clones detected, less than 85% appear once; the ten largest clones hold around 4%. The CDR3 runs to 14 residues. V lost 4 bases, J lost 6 bases, and 7 bases stayed unmatched. CDR1 and CDR2 from the germline V gene are SGHDN and FVKESK. These data originate in a study of blood T cell repertoires in COVID-19. In the study overall: From T cells, B-cell-depleted T cells, or PBMCs came the material, which was cDNA or gDNA.

The sequence derives from a human donor in a cohort sampled during active or convalescent COVID-19. What was sequenced was peripheral blood. This sequence joins TRBV14 and TRBJ1-1; TRBD1 matches 8 bases. CDR3 nucleotides: TGTGCCAGCAGCCCGAGGACAGGGAGAGCTGAAGCTTTCTTT. It encodes CASSPRTGRAEAFF. Combining the CDR3 with reference TRBV14 and TRBJ1-1 gives the whole variable domain EAGVTQFPSHSVIEKGQTVTLRCDPISGHDNLYWYRRVMGKEIKFLLHFVKESKQDESGMPNNRFLAERTGGTYSTLKVQPAELEDSGVYFCASSPRTGRAEAFFGQGTRLTVV.